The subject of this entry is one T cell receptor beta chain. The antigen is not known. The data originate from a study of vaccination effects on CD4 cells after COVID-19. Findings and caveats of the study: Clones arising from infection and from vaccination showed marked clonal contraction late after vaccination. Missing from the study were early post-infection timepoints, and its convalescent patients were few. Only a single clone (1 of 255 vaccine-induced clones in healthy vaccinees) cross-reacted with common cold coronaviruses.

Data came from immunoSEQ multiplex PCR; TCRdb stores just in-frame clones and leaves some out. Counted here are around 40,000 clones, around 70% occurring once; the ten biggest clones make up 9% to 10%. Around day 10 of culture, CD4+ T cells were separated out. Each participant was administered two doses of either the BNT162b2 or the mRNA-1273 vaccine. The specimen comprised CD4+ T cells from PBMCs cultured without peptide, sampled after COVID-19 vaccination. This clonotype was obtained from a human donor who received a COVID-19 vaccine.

DNA of the CDR3: TGTGCCAGCAGCCCGGGACAGAACACCGGGGAGCTGTTTTTT. It is translated as CASSPGQNTGELFF. The chain combines TRBV6-6 with TRBJ2-2; weak D call: TRBD1 (6 bases). Germline CDR1 is MNHNY and CDR2 is SVGAGI (reference sequence). The germline V and J ends were trimmed by 6 bases and 1 base, with 9 bases remaining between them. The CDR3 is 14 residues long.